Below, one T cell receptor (beta chain) is given with its context. The target antigen is unknown. Germline loops: CDR1 SNHLY, CDR2 FYNNEI. CDR3 length: 15 residues. With 6 bases clipped from V and 3 bases from J, the junction kept 8 bases outside the gene matches. This sample is part of a study of metastatic and nonmetastatic thyroid tumors. Across the study: Comparison of repertoires was carried out across blood and tumor or nodule tissue from malignant and benign thyroid patients.

Per the authors' pipeline: Variation in CDR3 across clinicopathological groups served as the basis for constructing a distant-metastasis classifier in papillary thyroid cancer. With MiXCR, TCRdb called clones anew from the PCR reads. It is TCRdb's table, rather than the study itself, that gives the V and J calls and clone size. The data hold under 95,000 clones, with 8% to 9.5% observed a single time. The study's findings and limits: Across blood and tumor, TCR beta diversity in malignant thyroid tumors was reportedly significantly higher than in benign nodules.

Every patient underwent thyroid surgery untreated. The receptor's source is a female donor with papillary thyroid cancer or a benign thyroid nodule (not recorded which). Some clones in this sample may be carry-over from other donors' samples. The sample taken for sequencing was blood. The chain is built from TRBV2 and TRBJ1-5, with 7 bases lining up with TRBD1. CDR3 protein: CASSSDRVDNQPQHF. In nucleotides, the CDR3 is TGTGCCAGCAGCTCCGACAGGGTGGACAATCAGCCCCAGCATTTT.